The sequence of this T cell receptor beta chain was determined in a study of hypomethylating agent response in myelodysplastic syndrome. Study information: TET2 mutation, the most common, occurred in 5 of 11 patients. Of these patients, about six responded (complete response or hematologic improvement) and a few did not.

V was trimmed by 0 bases and J by 11 bases, leaving 10 bases between them. CDR3 length: 13 residues. Germline CDR1 MRHNA, CDR2 SNTAGT. Original processing notes: Of fewer than 200,000 unique clonotypes, less than 2% were previously reported viral-epitope-specific in VDJdb. Some clones are missing from TCRdb's copy, which holds only in-frame ones; the method was immunoSEQ multiplex PCR. The DNA gave D and trimming, while V, J and clone size come from that table. The table shows about 5,100 clones, with 75% to 85% occurring only once. The rearrangement uses TRBV6-4 and TRBJ1-4; the D is unclear. The sequence came from a human donor with myelodysplastic syndrome. The sample in question was bone marrow, obtained before or after starting hypomethylating agent treatment for myelodysplastic syndrome (not recorded which). The DNA of the CDR3 is TGTGCCAGCAGTGACTCGTACCTAGGGAAACTGTTTTTT. It codes for CASSDSYLGKLFF.